The 26 T cell receptor beta chains given below trace back to one sample, sequenced in a study of CD8 T cells in ankylosing spondylitis. TCRdb recomputed calls from the 5' RACE reads with MiXCR, one row per CDR3 protein. The data hold more than 250,000 distinct CDR3 sequences, with roughly 11% observed a single time. Sequencing was carried out using blood, either unsorted or a sorted T cell fraction (not recorded which). These receptors all stem from a female donor with ankylosing spondylitis or in good health (not recorded which).

This clonotype was found many times. The chain uses TRBV7-2 and TRBJ1-2, with 8 bases identical to TRBD1. The CDR3 totals 16 residues. J gave up 5 bases and V 5 bases, and 13 bases lay outside the gene matches. Germline V gives CDR1 SGHTA, CDR2 FQGNSA. For the CDR3, the DNA is TGTGCCAGCAGCAGAAGACCGGGACAGGTGTTTTATGGCTACACCTTC. This translates into CASSRRPGQVFYGYTF.

This clonotype was recorded many times. The chain recombines TRBV20-1 with TRBJ2-1; the match to TRBD2 covers 8 bases. Germline V gene lookup returns CDR1 DFQATT and CDR2 SNEGSKA (reference sequence). Unmatched junction bases numbered 7, after V lost 2 bases and J lost 7 bases. CDR3 size: 14 residues. CDR3 DNA sequence: TGCAGTGCTAGATCCAGCGGGGGCCCAAATGAGCAGTTCTTC. Its translation is CSARSSGGPNEQFF.

This clonotype occurred many times. The V and J genes are TRBV12-3 or TRBV12-4 and TRBJ2-7; D remains unclear. The V end lost 3 bases, the J end lost 1 base, and 10 bases lay between the germline ends. The CDR3 runs 14 residues. The CDR3 region has the DNA TGTGCCAGCAGTTTCCCCTGGGCATCCTACGAGCAGTACTTC. Its translation is CASSFPWASYEQYF.

This clonotype was observed many times. This chain uses TRBV12-3 or TRBV12-4 with TRBJ2-7; the D gene is possibly TRBD1 (7 bases). The length of the CDR3 is 16 residues. The ends were cut back, 0 bases at V and 5 bases at J, with 17 bases in the middle. In DNA form, the CDR3 reads TGTGCCAGCAGTTTAGCGCTCGGGAGACAGGGTGACGAGCAGTACTTC. Translation: CASSLALGRQGDEQYF.

This clonotype was detected ten times or more. V usage is TRBV27 and J usage is TRBJ1-1, with no clear D. Germline V CDR1 and CDR2: MNHEY, SMNVEV (reference sequence). The CDR3 length is 13 residues. Trimming pared 4 bases from V and 7 bases from J, leaving 13 bases between. CDR3 sequence (DNA): TGTGCCAGCAGTTGGCGTAGAGGTGATGAAGCTTTCTTT. Its translation is CASSWRRGDEAFF.

In this sample, this clonotype turned up many times. The chain recombines TRBV27 with TRBJ2-1; 13 bases align to TRBD2. The V segment lost 2 bases and the J segment 9 bases; nucleotides outside the gene matches: 4. The germline V gene has CDR1 MNHEY and CDR2 SMNVEV (reference sequence). The CDR3 extends over 15 amino acids. The CDR3 DNA follows: TGTGCCAGCAGTTTAGGGACTAGCGGGAACGGTGAGCAGTTCTTC. Amino acid sequence: CASSLGTSGNGEQFF.

This clonotype has ten or more counts. The gene calls are TRBV20-1 and TRBJ2-1; TRBD2 aligns across 16 bases. The CDR3 covers 14 residues. V shed 5 bases, J shed 7 bases, and the junction held 2 bases outside the gene matches. The germline V gene has CDR1 DFQATT and CDR2 SNEGSKA (reference sequence). In DNA, the CDR3 is TGCAGTGCTGGGACTAGCGGGAGGGGGAATGAGCAGTTCTTC. Translating gives CSAGTSGRGNEQFF.

There are many counts of this clonotype. The rearrangement links TRBV12-3 or TRBV12-4 to TRBJ2-7; D perhaps matches TRBD1 (6 bases). V gave up 4 bases and J gave up 0 bases, with 10 bases separating them. The CDR3 is made up of 14 amino acids. The chain's CDR3 is CASSYQGISYEQYF. Written as DNA, the CDR3 is TGTGCCAGCAGTTACCAGGGGATCTCCTACGAGCAGTACTTC.

This clonotype appeared many times. The rearrangement joins TRBV5-1 to TRBJ1-1; D is perhaps TRBD1 (5 bases). The germline CDR1 and CDR2 sequences are SGHRS and YFSETQ. This CDR3 contains 14 residues. The V end lost 4 bases, the J end lost 3 bases, and 13 bases lay between the germline ends. The CDR3 here is CASSRWGLDTEAFF. CDR3 bases: TGCGCCAGCAGCCGCTGGGGCCTCGACACTGAAGCTTTCTTT.

The sample holds a few counts of this clonotype. The gene calls are TRBV19 and TRBJ1-2; 7 bases map to TRBD1. The CDR3 extends over 19 amino acids. Germline trimming cut 6 bases from V and 2 bases from J; bases unmatched to any gene: 21. The germline CDR1 and CDR2 sequences are LNHDA and SQIVND (reference sequence). CDR3 residues: CASSLYAKLFRTGNYGYTF. CDR3 sequence (DNA): TGTGCCAGTAGCCTCTATGCGAAACTCTTCCGGACAGGAAACTATGGCTACACCTTC. Variable domain in full (rest from reference TRBV19 and TRBJ1-2): DGGITQSPKYLFRKEGQNVTLSCEQNLNHDAMYWYRQDPGQGLRLIYYSQIVNDFQKGDIAEGYSVSREKKESFPLTVTSAQKNPTAFYLCASSLYAKLFRTGNYGYTFGSGTRLTVV.

This clonotype showed up many times. The rearrangement joins TRBV5-1 to TRBJ1-1; 10 nucleotides align to TRBD1. The V gene's germline CDR1 is SGHRS and CDR2 YFSETQ. J lost 1 base, V lost 3 bases, and 24 bases had no gene match. This CDR3 region has 22 residues. The CDR3 nucleotides read TGCGCCAGCAGCTCAGAAGGAGGTAGTATAAAGGGACAGGGGACCGCGAACACTGAAGCTTTCTTT. As protein: CASSSEGGSIKGQGTANTEAFF.

This clonotype has a count of ten or more. CDR3 protein: CSVESLAGEGETQYF. The CDR3 coding sequence is TGCAGCGTTGAATCCCTAGCGGGAGAGGGAGAGACCCAGTACTTC. This chain uses TRBV29-1 with TRBJ2-5; 10 nucleotides match TRBD2. V was clipped by 2 bases and J by 4 bases; unmatched bases: 7. CDR1 is SQVTM, CDR2 ANQGSEA, per germline. This CDR3 region has 15 residues.

The rearrangement links TRBV5-1 to TRBJ2-2, with D perhaps TRBD1 (7 bases). The V end lost 0 bases, the J end lost 4 bases, and 28 bases lay between the germline ends. There are 21 residues in the CDR3. Germline loops: CDR1 SGHRS, CDR2 YFSETQ. CDR3 in amino acids: CASSLELPGRGEDGGTGELFF. CDR3 DNA sequence: TGCGCCAGCAGCTTGGAACTCCCGGGCAGGGGGGAAGATGGTGGCACCGGGGAGCTGTTTTTT.

This clonotype showed up many times. The rearrangement uses TRBV7-2 and TRBJ1-5, with a tentative D call TRBD1 (6 bases). In germline, CDR1 is SGHTA, CDR2 FQGNSA. This CDR3 comprises 19 residues. V lost 1 base, J lost 5 bases, and 24 bases lay in between. The CDR3 sequence is CASSLVVIFGGRPDQPQHF. The CDR3 DNA sequence: TGTGCCAGCAGCTTAGTGGTAATATTCGGGGGGCGGCCGGATCAGCCCCAGCATTTT.

This clonotype appeared many times. The chain joins TRBV5-1 to TRBJ2-1; 8 nucleotides line up with TRBD2. There are 14 residues in the CDR3. Germline V gene lookup returns CDR1 SGHRS and CDR2 YFSETQ. J lost 8 bases, V lost 2 bases, and 6 bases had no gene match. In DNA form, the CDR3 reads TGCGCCAGCAGCTTATCCGGGGGGGCGTATGAGCAGTTCTTC. As protein: CASSLSGGAYEQFF.

This clonotype showed up many times. The chain joins TRBV3-1 to TRBJ2-1; 7 bases match TRBD1. CDR1 LGHDT and CDR2 YNNKEL come from the germline V gene (reference sequence). Trimming at V came to 0 bases and at J to 2 bases, leaving 1 base not matched to a gene. The CDR3 contains 15 residues. CDR3 coding DNA: TGTGCCAGCAGCCAAGATGGGACAGCCTACAATGAGCAGTTCTTC. This gives the protein CASSQDGTAYNEQFF.

This clonotype was observed many times. The CDR3 spells CASTLGQERLYF. Here the CDR3 DNA reads TGTGCCAGCACCCTGGGGCAGGAAAGGCTATACTTC. The chain carries TRBV12-3 or TRBV12-4 and TRBJ2-4, with D perhaps TRBD1 (5 bases). Trimming cost V 7 bases and J 16 bases, with 20 bases left between them. The CDR3 covers 12 residues.

The table lists this clonotype with many counts. The rearrangement joins TRBV6-1 to TRBJ1-5, with unresolved D. Germline lookup yields CDR1 MNHNS and CDR2 SASEGT. The CDR3 spans 15 residues. V gave up 7 bases and J gave up 0 bases, with 13 bases separating them. The CDR3, as DNA: TGTGCCAGCAACAAAGAGACACCTAGCAATCAGCCCCAGCATTTT. Protein product: CASNKETPSNQPQHF.

This clonotype appeared many times. The chain links TRBV28 to TRBJ2-4, with a possible D match to TRBD1 (6 bases). Trimming left V 5 bases short and J 0 bases short, with 11 bases between. The CDR3 consists of 15 residues. Germline V gives CDR1 MDHEN, CDR2 SYDVKM. The CDR3 region is CASSPTGLAKNIQYF. The CDR3 nucleotides are TGTGCCAGCAGTCCCACAGGGTTAGCCAAAAACATTCAGTACTTC.

This clonotype was detected ten times or more. The chain uses TRBV20-1 and TRBJ2-1; D gene uncertain. The CDR3 is made up of 12 amino acids. Germline V lookup: CDR1 DFQATT, CDR2 SNEGSKA (reference sequence). V lost 6 bases and J 4 bases, leaving 10 bases between the germline ends. CDR3 region: CSAAPLYNEQFF. CDR3 nucleotide sequence: TGCAGTGCCGCCCCTCTTTACAATGAGCAGTTCTTC.

In this sample, this clonotype turned up many times. The chain carries TRBV12-3 or TRBV12-4 and TRBJ1-1, with D hard to call. There are 12 residues in the CDR3. V lost 7 bases to trimming and J lost 5 bases, with 11 bases between them. The CDR3 nucleotides are TGTGCCAGCATCGGGGTGGAAACTGAAGCTTTCTTT. Translated, it gives CASIGVETEAFF.

This clonotype came up many times. The chain couples TRBV29-1 to TRBJ2-1; 11 nucleotides line up with TRBD2. Germline values: CDR1 SQVTM, CDR2 ANQGSEA. The length of the CDR3 is 11 residues. Losses at the gene ends were 6 bases for V and 15 bases for J; bases not matched to a gene: 7. The chain's CDR3 is CSVHSGGVRFF. The CDR3 nucleotides are TGCAGCGTCCATAGCGGGGGGGTTAGGTTCTTC.

This clonotype was detected once. A much bigger clone sits one base away, suggesting this may be a read error. The chain recombines TRBV15 with TRBJ2-1; a possible D gene is TRBD1 (6 bases). Trimming left V 0 bases short and J 6 bases short, with 18 bases between. CDR3 length equals 17 residues. In germline, CDR1 is LNHNV, CDR2 YYDKDF (reference sequence). CDR3: CATSRDFGGLPLNEQFF. The CDR3 nucleotides are TGTGCCACCAGCAGAGATTTTGGGGGCCTCCCCCTCAATGAGCAGTTCTTC.

This clonotype was seen ten or more times. The V call is TRBV20-1, the J call TRBJ2-3, with D tentatively TRBD2 (5 bases). Trimming took 4 bases from V and 4 from J, leaving 15 bases between them. CDR1 and CDR2 from the germline V gene are DFQATT and SNEGSKA (reference sequence). The CDR3 contains 14 residues. CDR3 sequence (DNA): TGCAGTGCTACCTTGACTGGGCGGGCAGATACGCAGTATTTT. Translation gives CSATLTGRADTQYF.

This chain uses TRBV5-6 with TRBJ2-5, with D unresolved. The CDR3 covers 13 residues. Trimming left V 2 bases short and J 3 bases short, with 8 bases between. CDR1 and CDR2 (germline): SGHDT, YYEEEE. The CDR3 region has the DNA TGTGCCAGCAGCTTCCGAGCAGAAGAGACCCAGTACTTC. Its translation is CASSFRAEETQYF.

This clonotype was picked up many times. The V and J genes are TRBV20-1 and TRBJ2-5, with no clear D. The CDR3 contains 13 residues. The germline CDR1 and CDR2 sequences are DFQATT and SNEGSKA (reference sequence). Trimming took 2 bases from V and 4 from J, leaving 11 bases between them. The chain's CDR3 is CSARSISRETQYF. As DNA, the CDR3 is TGCAGTGCTAGATCCATCAGCCGAGAGACCCAGTACTTC.